The rows below give T cell receptor beta chains drawn from one sample of a study of cytomegalovirus exposure and HLA in healthy donors. Sequenced by immunoSEQ multiplex PCR; TCRdb stores in-frame clones only, minus some. The top ten clones hold 0.22% of a sample with fewer than 250,000 clones, roughly four fifths of them seen once. Sequencing was done on a sample of PBMCs. These receptors all come from a girl aged 2 to 10 in good health and CMV-seronegative. Both conserved end residues are part of each CDR3. A D gene is named only where the DNA matches it firmly. Clone size is stated in some rows and not others, as once, few, many or a class when expanded.

j_call	d_call	v_call	clone_size	cdr3_nt	cdr3_aa
TRBJ1-5	.	TRBV6-6	once	TGTGCCAGCAGTTACTCACCCAGGTCCAATCAGCCCCAGCATTTT	CASSYSPRSNQPQHF
TRBJ1-2	TRBD1	TRBV6-5	.	TGTGCCAGCACCACAGGGGGGGATGGCTACACCTTC	CASTTGGDGYTF
TRBJ2-3	.	TRBV5-1	.	TGCGCCAGCCTCGCCGCCCCATCGCGGGGTATCACAGATACGCAGTATTTT	CASLAAPSRGITDTQYF
TRBJ2-3	TRBD2	TRBV19	.	TGTGCCAGTAAAGGACTAGACAGAAGCACAGATACGCAGTATTTT	CASKGLDRSTDTQYF
TRBJ1-2	TRBD1	TRBV6-1	.	TGTGCCAGCAGTGGTAGGACAGGGGGAAACTATGGCTACACCTTC	CASSGRTGGNYGYTF
TRBJ2-7	.	TRBV6-6	once	TGTGCCAGCAGTTACTCGAAAAGCCCAGGATACGAGCAGTACTTC	CASSYSKSPGYEQYF
TRBJ2-1	TRBD1	TRBV18	once	TGTGCCAGCTCACCTCGCGGACAGGGGAACTACAATGAGCAGTTCTTC	CASSPRGQGNYNEQFF
TRBJ2-3	TRBD2	TRBV4-1	.	TGCGCCAGCAGCCGCGAGAGAATGGGACTAGCGGGGGGGCCGAGGACAGATACGCAGTATTTT	CASSRERMGLAGGPRTDTQYF
TRBJ1-2	.	TRBV20-1	.	TGCAGTGGGCGGATAGAATATGGCTACACCTTC	CSGRIEYGYTF
TRBJ2-5	TRBD1	TRBV19	.	TGTGCCAGTAGTATCACTCGGGACAGGTCCATGACCCAGTACTTC	CASSITRDRSMTQYF
TRBJ1-6	.	TRBV10-3	.	TGTGCCATCATGTCCGGAACGGAGAGAGGGTCACCCCTCCACTTT	CAIMSGTERGSPLHF
TRBJ1-4	.	TRBV6-1	.	TGTGCCAGCAGTGATGGCAGCGTAGCTCAAAAGCTGTTTTTT	CASSDGSVAQKLFF
TRBJ1-1	TRBD1	TRBV7-9	.	TGTGCCAGCAGCGTACTACAGGGGTTAGACACTGAAGCTTTCTTT	CASSVLQGLDTEAFF
TRBJ2-1	TRBD2	TRBV10-3	.	TGTGCCATCAGTGAGTCGGGACTAGCGGGAGCATACAATGAGCAGTTCTTC	CAISESGLAGAYNEQFF
TRBJ1-2	TRBD1	TRBV29-1	.	TGCAGCGTTGTGACAGGGACTAACTATGGCTACACCTTC	CSVVTGTNYGYTF
TRBJ2-5	.	TRBV5-6	.	TGTGCCAGCAGCCCCCAGGGGGGAAAGACCCAGTACTTC	CASSPQGGKTQYF
TRBJ1-1	TRBD1	TRBV6-5	once	TGTGCCAGCAGGGAGACAGGGGGCACTGAAGCTTTCTTT	CASRETGGTEAFF
TRBJ2-5	TRBD1	TRBV15	.	TGTGCCACCACCACAGGGGGACTAGAGACCCAGTACTTC	CATTTGGLETQYF
TRBJ2-7	.	TRBV2	.	TGTGCCAGCACCGCAGACAGTACGCTTACCTACGAGCAGTACTTC	CASTADSTLTYEQYF
TRBJ1-1	.	TRBV4-2	.	TGTGCCAGCAGCCAAGATTTATCACAGGGTGAAGCTTTCTTT	CASSQDLSQGEAFF
TRBJ1-2	.	TRBV7-8	.	TGTGCCAGCCGTAAGACATTGGGCTCTGGCAATGGCTACACCTTC	CASRKTLGSGNGYTF
TRBJ2-1	.	TRBV7-9	.	TGTGCCAGCAGCTTAAGAGCGGACAGTTCCTACAATGAGCAGTTCTTC	CASSLRADSSYNEQFF
TRBJ2-5	.	TRBV5-4	.	TGTGCCAGCAGCCTCGACAGACAAGAGACCCAGTACTTC	CASSLDRQETQYF
TRBJ2-1	TRBD2	TRBV29-1	.	TGCAGCGTTGAAACTAGCGGGGGCGTAAGCAATGAGCAGTTCTTC	CSVETSGGVSNEQFF
TRBJ2-3	.	TRBV5-6	once	TGTGCCAGCAGCTATTTATCACTGTTGACTAGCACAGATACGCAGTATTTT	CASSYLSLLTSTDTQYF
TRBJ1-2	.	TRBV9	.	TGTGCCAGCAGCGTAGATCGTAACTATGGCTACACCTTC	CASSVDRNYGYTF
TRBJ2-2	.	TRBV6-1	.	TGTGCCAGCAGTGAGAGGGCAGGATCGTCGAACACCGGGGAGCTGTTTTTT	CASSERAGSSNTGELFF
TRBJ1-1	.	TRBV6-1	.	TGTGCCAGCAGTGAGGGTGGAGGGAACACTGAAGCTTTCTTT	CASSEGGGNTEAFF
TRBJ2-1	TRBD1	TRBV30	.	TGTGCCTGGAGTGTGGGGACAGGGGTCTACAATGAGCAGTTCTTC	CAWSVGTGVYNEQFF
TRBJ2-7	.	TRBV29-1	.	TGCAGCGTTCGGAGCGCCTACGAGCAGTACTTC	CSVRSAYEQYF
TRBJ2-7	TRBD2	TRBV7-9	.	TGTGCCAGCAGCACGACTAGCGGGGGGGCCCGGGGGTACGAGCAGTACTTC	CASSTTSGGARGYEQYF
TRBJ1-4	.	TRBV7-9	.	TGTTCCAGCAGCTTCGACCTACAGGCAAATAATGAAAAACTGTTTTTT	CSSSFDLQANNEKLFF